This T cell receptor beta chain derives from a study of T cell changes during pregnancy in multiple sclerosis. Germline assignment: CDR1 MGHRA and CDR2 YSYEKL. V lost 6 bases to trimming and J lost 6 bases, with 17 bases between them. The CDR3 runs to 15 residues. This clone was seen only once. Libraries were prepared by immunoSEQ multiplex PCR; TCRdb keeps only in-frame clonotypes and omits some of them. The sample has about 39,000 clones; almost 95% are singletons. The TCR was taken from a female donor with multiple sclerosis, enrolled in a pregnancy study. The starting material was CD4+ T cells from peripheral blood mononuclear cells, obtained after pregnancy. The rearrangement uses TRBV4-1 and TRBJ2-2; D not certain. The CDR3 reads CASRPPGGNSGELFF. In DNA form, the CDR3 reads TGCGCCAGCAGGCCTCCAGGTGGTAATTCCGGGGAGCTGTTTTTT.